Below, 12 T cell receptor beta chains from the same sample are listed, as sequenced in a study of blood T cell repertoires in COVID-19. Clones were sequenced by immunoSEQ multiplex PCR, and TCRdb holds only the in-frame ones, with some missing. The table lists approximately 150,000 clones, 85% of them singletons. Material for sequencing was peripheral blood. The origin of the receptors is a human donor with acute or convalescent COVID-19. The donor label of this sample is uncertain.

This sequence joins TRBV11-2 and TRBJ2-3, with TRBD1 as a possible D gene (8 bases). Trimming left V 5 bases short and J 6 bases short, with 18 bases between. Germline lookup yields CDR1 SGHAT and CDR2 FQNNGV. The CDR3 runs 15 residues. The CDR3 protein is CASSTTGGALDTQYF. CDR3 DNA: TGTGCCAGCAGCACCACAGGGGGGGCGCTGGATACGCAGTATTTT.

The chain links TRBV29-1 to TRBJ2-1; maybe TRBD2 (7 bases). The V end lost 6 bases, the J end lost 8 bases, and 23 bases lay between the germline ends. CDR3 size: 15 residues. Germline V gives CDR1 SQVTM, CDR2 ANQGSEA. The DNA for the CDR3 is TGCAGCGTCCGCCGGGGGGCAGACGTCTTTGATGAGCAGTTCTTC. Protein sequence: CSVRRGADVFDEQFF.

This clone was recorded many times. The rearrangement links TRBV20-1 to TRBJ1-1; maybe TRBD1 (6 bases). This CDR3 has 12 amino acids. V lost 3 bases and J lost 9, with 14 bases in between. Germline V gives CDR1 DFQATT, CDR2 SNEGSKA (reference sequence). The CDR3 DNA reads TGCAGTGCTAGTACCACAGGGTTTCAAGCTTTCTTT. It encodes CSASTTGFQAFF.

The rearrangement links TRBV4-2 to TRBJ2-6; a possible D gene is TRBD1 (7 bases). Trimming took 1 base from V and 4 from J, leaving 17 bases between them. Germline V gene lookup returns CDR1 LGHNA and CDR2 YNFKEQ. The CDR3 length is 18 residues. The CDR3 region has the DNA TGTGCCAGCAGCCAAGGAGCGGAGGGGGCCCTCGGGGCCAACGTCCTGACTTTC. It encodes CASSQGAEGALGANVLTF.

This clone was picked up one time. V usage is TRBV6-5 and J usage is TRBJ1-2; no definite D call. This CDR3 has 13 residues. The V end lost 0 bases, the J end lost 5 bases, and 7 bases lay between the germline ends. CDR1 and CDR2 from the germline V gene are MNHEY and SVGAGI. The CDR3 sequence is CASSYSRSYGYTF. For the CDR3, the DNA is TGTGCCAGCAGTTACTCAAGGAGTTATGGCTACACCTTC.

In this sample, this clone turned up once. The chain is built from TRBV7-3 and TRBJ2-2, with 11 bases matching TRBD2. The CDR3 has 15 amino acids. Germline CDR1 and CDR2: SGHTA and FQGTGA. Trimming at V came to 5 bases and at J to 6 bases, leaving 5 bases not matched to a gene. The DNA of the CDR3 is TGTGCCAGCAGCCTGGGACTAGCGGCGGCCGGGGAGCTGTTTTTT. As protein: CASSLGLAAAGELFF.

The CDR3 DNA follows: TGTGCCAGCAGTAGACAGGCAGGTCTAGCTAACTATGGCTACACCTTC. It is translated as CASSRQAGLANYGYTF. V usage is TRBV9 and J usage is TRBJ1-2, with D possibly matching TRBD1 (6 bases). This CDR3 has 16 residues. The germline gives CDR1 SGDLS, CDR2 YYNGEE. The V end was cut by 5 bases, the J end by 0 bases, with 17 bases between.

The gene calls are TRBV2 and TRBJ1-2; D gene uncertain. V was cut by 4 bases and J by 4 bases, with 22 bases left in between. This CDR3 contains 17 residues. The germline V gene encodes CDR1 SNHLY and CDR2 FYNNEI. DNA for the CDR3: TGTGCCAGCAGTGTGAAACCCGCCGGGGTCAGCCTCTATGGCTACACCTTC. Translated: CASSVKPAGVSLYGYTF.

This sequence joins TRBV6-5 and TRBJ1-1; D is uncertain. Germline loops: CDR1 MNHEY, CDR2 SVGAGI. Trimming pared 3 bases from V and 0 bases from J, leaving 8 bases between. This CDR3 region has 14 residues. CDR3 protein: CASSYGGMNTEAFF. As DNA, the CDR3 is TGTGCCAGCAGTTATGGCGGGATGAACACTGAAGCTTTCTTT.

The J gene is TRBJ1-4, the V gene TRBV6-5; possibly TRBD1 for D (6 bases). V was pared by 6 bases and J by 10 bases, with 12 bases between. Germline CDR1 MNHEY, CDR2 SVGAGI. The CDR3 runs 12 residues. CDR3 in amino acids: CASSGGPGKLFF. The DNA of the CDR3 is TGTGCCAGCAGCGGGGGGCCTGGAAAACTGTTTTTT.

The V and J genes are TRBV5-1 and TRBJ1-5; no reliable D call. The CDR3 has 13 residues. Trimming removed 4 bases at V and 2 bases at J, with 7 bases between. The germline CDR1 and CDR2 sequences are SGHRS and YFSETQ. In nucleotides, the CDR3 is TGCGCCAGCAGCCCCACTGGCAATCAGCCCCAGCATTTT. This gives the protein CASSPTGNQPQHF. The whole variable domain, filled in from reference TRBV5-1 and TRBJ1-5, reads KAGVTQTPRYLIKTRGQQVTLSCSPISGHRSVSWYQQTPGQGLQFLFEYFSETQRNKGNFPGRFSGRQFSNSRSEMNVSTLELGDSALYLCASSPTGNQPQHFGDGTRLSIL.

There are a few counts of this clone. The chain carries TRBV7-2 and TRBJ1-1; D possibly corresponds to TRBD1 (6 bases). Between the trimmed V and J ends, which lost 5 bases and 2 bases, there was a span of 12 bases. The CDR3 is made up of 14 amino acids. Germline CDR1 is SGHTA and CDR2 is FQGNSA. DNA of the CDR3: TGTGCCAGCAGCGTCGGGACACTTAACACTGAAGCTTTCTTT. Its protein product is CASSVGTLNTEAFF.